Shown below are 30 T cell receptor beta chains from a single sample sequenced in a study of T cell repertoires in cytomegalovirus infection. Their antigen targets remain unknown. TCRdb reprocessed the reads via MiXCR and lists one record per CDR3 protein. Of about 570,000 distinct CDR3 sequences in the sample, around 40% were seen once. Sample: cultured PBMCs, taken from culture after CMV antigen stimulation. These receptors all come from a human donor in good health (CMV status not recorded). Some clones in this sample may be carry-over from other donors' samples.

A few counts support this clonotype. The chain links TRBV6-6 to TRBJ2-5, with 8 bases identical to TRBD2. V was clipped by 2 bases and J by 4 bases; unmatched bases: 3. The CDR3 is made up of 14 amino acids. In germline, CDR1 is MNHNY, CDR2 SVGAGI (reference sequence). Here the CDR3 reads CASSYTGGRETQYF. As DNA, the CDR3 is TGTGCCAGCAGTTACACGGGAGGGCGAGAGACCCAGTACTTC.

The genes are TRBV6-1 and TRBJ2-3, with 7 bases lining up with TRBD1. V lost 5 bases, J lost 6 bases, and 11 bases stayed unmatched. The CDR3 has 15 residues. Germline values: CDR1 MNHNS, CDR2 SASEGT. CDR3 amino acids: CASSPGTANTDTQYF. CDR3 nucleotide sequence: TGTGCCAGCAGTCCCGGGACAGCCAATACGGATACGCAGTATTTT.

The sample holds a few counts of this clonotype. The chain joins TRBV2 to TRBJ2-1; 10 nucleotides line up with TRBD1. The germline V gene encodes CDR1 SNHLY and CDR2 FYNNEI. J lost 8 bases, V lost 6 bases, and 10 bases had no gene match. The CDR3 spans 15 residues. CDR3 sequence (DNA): TGTGCCAGCAGAGAGGCGGGACAGGGGACCGATGAGCAGTTCTTC. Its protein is CASREAGQGTDEQFF. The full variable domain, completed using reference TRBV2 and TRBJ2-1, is EPEVTQTPSHQVTQMGQEVILRCVPISNHLYFYWYRQILGQKVEFLVSFYNNEISEKSEIFDDQFSVERPDGSNFTLKIRSTKLEDSAMYFCASREAGQGTDEQFFGPGTRLTVL.

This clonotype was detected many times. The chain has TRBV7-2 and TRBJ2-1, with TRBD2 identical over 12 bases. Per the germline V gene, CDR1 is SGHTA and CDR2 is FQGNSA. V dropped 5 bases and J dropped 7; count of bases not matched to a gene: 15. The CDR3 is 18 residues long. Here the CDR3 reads CASSRRTGLAGPTNEQFF. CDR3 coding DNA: TGTGCCAGCAGCCGCCGAACCGGACTAGCGGGGCCCACTAATGAGCAGTTCTTC.

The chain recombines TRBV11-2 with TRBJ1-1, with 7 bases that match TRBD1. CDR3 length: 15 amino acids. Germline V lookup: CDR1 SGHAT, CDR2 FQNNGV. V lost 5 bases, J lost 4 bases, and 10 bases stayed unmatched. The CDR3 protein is CASSPQIQGSTEAFF. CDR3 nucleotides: TGTGCCAGCAGCCCCCAGATACAGGGGTCCACTGAAGCTTTCTTT.

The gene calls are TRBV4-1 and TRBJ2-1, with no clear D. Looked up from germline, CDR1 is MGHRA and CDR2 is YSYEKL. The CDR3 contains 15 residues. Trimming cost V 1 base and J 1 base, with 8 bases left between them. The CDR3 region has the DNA TGCGCCAGCAGCCAAGGTGCACTTTCCTACAATGAGCAGTTCTTC. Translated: CASSQGALSYNEQFF.

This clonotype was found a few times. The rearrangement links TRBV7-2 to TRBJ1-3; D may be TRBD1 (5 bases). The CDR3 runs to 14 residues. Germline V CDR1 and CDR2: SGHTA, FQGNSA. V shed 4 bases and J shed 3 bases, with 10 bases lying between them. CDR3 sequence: CASSSQGYGNTIYF. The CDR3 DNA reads TGTGCCAGCAGCTCCCAGGGTTATGGAAACACCATATATTTT.

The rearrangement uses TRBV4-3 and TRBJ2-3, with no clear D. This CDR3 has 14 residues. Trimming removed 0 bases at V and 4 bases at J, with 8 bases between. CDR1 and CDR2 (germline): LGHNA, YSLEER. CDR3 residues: CASSQEVFSDTQYF. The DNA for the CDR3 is TGCGCCAGCAGCCAAGAAGTGTTCTCAGATACGCAGTATTTT.

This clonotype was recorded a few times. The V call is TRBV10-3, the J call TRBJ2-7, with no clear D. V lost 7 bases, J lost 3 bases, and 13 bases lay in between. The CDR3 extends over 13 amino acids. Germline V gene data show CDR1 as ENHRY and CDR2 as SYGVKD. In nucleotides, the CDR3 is TGTGCCATCACCCCGCAGGCTCACTACGAGCAGTACTTC. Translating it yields CAITPQAHYEQYF.

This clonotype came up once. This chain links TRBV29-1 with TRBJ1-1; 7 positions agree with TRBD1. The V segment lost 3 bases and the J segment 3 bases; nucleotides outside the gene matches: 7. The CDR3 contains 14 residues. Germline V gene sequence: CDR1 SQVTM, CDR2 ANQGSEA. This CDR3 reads CSVDMGQFHTEAFF. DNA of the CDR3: TGCAGCGTTGACATGGGACAGTTCCACACTGAAGCTTTCTTT.

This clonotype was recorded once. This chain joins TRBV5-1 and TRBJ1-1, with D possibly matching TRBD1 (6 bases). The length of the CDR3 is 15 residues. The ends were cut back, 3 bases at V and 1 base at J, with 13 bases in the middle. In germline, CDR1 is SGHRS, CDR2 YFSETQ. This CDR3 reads CASSSQGGSNTEAFF. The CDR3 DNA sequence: TGCGCCAGCAGCTCACAGGGCGGCTCGAACACTGAAGCTTTCTTT.

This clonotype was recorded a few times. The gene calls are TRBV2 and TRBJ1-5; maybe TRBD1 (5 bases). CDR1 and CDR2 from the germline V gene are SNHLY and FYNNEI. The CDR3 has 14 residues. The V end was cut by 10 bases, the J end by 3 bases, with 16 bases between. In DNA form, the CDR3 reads TGTGCCACCCAGTTAGGCGGACACAATCAGCCCCAGCATTTT. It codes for CATQLGGHNQPQHF.

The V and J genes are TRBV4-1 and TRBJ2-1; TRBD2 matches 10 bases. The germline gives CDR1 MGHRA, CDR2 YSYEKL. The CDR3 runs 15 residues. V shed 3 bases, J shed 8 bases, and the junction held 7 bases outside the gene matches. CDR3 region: CASSQPSGGVDEQFF. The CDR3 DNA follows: TGCGCCAGCAGCCAGCCTAGCGGGGGCGTTGATGAGCAGTTCTTC.

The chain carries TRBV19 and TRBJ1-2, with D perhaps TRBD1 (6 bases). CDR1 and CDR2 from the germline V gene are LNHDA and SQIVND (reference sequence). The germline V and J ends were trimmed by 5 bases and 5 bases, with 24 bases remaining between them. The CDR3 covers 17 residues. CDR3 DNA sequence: TGTGCCAGTAGTTCTTCCTCCTTAGGGGGGCAGGGTTATGGCTACACCTTC. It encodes CASSSSSLGGQGYGYTF.

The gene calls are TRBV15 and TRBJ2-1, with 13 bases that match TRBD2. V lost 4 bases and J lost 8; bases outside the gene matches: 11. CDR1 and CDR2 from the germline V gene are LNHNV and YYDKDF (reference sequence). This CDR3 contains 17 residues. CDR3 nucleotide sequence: TGTGCCACCAGCAATTTCACCGGGACTAGCGGGACTCATGAGCAGTTCTTC. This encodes CATSNFTGTSGTHEQFF.

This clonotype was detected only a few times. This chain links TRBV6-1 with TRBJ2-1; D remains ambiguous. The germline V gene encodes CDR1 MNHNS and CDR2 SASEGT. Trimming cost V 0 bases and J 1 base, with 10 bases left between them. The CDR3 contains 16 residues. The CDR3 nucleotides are TGTGCCAGCAGTGAAGCGGCCTCCCAGTCCTACAATGAGCAGTTCTTC. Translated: CASSEAASQSYNEQFF.

The CDR3 region is CASSQGATDTQYF. The CDR3 DNA sequence: TGTGCCAGCAGTCAAGGGGCCACAGATACGCAGTATTTT. V and J are TRBV6-2 or TRBV6-3 and TRBJ2-3, with a tentative D call TRBD1 (5 bases). The germline CDR1 and CDR2 sequences are MNHEY and SVGEGT. Trimming took 5 bases from V and 2 from J, leaving 8 bases between them. The CDR3 runs 13 residues.

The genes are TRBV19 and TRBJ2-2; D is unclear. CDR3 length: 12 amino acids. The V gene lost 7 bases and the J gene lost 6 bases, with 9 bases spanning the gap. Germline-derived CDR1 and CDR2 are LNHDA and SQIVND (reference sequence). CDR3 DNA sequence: TGTGCCAGTATAGTAGACTCCGGGGAGCTGTTTTTT. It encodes CASIVDSGELFF. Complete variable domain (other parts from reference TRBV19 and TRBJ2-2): DGGITQSPKYLFRKEGQNVTLSCEQNLNHDAMYWYRQDPGQGLRLIYYSQIVNDFQKGDIAEGYSVSREKKESFPLTVTSAQKNPTAFYLCASIVDSGELFFGEGSRLTVL.

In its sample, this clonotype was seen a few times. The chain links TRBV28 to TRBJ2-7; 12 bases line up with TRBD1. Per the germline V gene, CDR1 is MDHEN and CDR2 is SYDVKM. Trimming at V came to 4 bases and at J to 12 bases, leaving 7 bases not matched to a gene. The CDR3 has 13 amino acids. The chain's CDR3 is CASSWPGTGGRYF. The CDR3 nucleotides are TGTGCCAGCAGTTGGCCAGGGACAGGGGGCCGGTACTTC. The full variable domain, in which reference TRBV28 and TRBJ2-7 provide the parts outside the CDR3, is DVKVTQSSRYLVKRTGEKVFLECVQDMDHENMFWYRQDPGLGLRLIYFSYDVKMKEKGDIPEGYSVSREKKERFSLILESASTNQTSMYLCASSWPGTGGRYFGPGTRLTVT.

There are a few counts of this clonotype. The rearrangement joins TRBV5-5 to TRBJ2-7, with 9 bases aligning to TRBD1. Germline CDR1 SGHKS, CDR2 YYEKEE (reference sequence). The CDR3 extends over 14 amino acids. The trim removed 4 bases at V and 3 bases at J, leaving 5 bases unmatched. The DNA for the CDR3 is TGTGCCAGCAGCACGGGACAGGGTGGCTACGAGCAGTACTTC. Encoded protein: CASSTGQGGYEQYF.

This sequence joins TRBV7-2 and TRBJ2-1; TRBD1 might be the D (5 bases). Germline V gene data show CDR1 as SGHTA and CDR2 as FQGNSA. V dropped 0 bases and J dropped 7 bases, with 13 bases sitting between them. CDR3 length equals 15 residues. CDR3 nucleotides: TGTGCCAGCAGCTTAGCTAGGGCAGGGTGGAATGAGCAGTTCTTC. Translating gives CASSLARAGWNEQFF.

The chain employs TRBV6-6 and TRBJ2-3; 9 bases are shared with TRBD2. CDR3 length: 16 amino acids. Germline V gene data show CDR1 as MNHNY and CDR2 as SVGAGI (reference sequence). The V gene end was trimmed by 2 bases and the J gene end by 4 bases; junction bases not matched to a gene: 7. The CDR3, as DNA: TGTGCCAGCAGTTACGAAGCGGGAGGTTGGGCAGATACGCAGTATTTT. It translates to CASSYEAGGWADTQYF.

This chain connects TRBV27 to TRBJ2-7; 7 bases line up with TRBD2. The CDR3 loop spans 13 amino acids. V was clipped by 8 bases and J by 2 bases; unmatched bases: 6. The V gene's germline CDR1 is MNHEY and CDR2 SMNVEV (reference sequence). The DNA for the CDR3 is TGTGCCAGCGGGAGGGCCAGGACCTACGAGCAGTACTTC. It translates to CASGRARTYEQYF.

The CDR3 spells CASTSTRGASGANVLTF. Written as DNA, the CDR3 is TGTGCCAGTACCTCAACTCGGGGGGCCTCTGGGGCCAACGTCCTGACTTTC. The V gene is TRBV19, the J gene TRBJ2-6; a weak D match, TRBD2 (7 bases). Per the germline V gene, CDR1 is LNHDA and CDR2 is SQIVND (reference sequence). Trimming cost V 7 bases and J 0 bases, with 16 bases left between them. The CDR3 contains 17 residues.

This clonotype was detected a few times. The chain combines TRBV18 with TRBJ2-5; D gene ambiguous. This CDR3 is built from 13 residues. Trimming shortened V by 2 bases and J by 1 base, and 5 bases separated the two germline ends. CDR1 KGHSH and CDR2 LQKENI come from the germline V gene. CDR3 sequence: CASSPNSQETQYF. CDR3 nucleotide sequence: TGTGCCAGCTCACCAAACAGCCAAGAGACCCAGTACTTC. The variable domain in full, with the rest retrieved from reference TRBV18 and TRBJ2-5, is NAGVMQNPRHLVRRRGQEARLRCSPMKGHSHVYWYRQLPEEGLKFMVYLQKENIIDESGMPKERFSAEFPKEGPSILRIQQVVRGDSAAYFCASSPNSQETQYFGPGTRLLVL.

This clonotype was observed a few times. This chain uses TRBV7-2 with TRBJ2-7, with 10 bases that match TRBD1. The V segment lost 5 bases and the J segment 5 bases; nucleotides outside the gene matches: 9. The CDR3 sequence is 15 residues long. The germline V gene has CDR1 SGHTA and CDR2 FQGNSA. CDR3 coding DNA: TGTGCCAGCAGCGTCAAGGGGACAGGGGACCACGAGCAGTACTTC. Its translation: CASSVKGTGDHEQYF.

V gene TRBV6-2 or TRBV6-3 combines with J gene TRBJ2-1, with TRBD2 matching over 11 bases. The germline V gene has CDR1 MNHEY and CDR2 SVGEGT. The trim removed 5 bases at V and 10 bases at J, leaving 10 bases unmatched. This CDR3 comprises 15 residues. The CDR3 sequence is CASSKGPTSGGEQFF. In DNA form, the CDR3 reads TGTGCCAGCAGTAAAGGGCCCACTAGCGGGGGAGAGCAGTTCTTC.

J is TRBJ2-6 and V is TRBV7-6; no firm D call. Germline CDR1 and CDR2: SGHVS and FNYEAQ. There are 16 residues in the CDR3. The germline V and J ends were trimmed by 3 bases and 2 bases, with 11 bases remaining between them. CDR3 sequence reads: CASSLLPPTGANVLTF. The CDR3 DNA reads TGTGCCAGCAGCTTGCTACCCCCTACTGGGGCCAACGTCCTGACTTTC.

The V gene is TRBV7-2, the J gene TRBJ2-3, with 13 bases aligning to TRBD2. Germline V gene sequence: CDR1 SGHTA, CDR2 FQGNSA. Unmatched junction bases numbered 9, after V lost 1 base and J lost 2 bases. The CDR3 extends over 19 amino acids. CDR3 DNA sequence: TGTGCCAGCAGCTTAGGACTAGCGGGAGGATTGGCCCCCACAGATACGCAGTATTTT. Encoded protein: CASSLGLAGGLAPTDTQYF.

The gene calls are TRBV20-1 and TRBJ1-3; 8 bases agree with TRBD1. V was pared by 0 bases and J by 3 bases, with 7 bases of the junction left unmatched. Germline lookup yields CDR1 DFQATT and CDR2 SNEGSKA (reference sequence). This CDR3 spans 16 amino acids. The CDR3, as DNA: TGCAGTGCTAGAGATCGAAGGACAGGGTATGGAAACACCATATATTTT. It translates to CSARDRRTGYGNTIYF.